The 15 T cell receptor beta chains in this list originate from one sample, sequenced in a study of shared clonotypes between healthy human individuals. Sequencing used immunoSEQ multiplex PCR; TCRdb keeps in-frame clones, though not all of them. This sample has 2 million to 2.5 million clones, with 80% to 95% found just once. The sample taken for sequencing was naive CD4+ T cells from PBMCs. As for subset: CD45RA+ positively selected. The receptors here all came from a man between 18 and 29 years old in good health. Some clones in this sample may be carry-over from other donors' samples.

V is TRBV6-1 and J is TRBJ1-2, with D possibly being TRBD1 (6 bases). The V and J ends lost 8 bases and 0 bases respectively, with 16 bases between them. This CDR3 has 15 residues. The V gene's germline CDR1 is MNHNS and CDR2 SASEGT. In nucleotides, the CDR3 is TGTGCCAGCTTAATCAGGACAGCAGCTAACTATGGCTACACCTTC. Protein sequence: CASLIRTAANYGYTF.

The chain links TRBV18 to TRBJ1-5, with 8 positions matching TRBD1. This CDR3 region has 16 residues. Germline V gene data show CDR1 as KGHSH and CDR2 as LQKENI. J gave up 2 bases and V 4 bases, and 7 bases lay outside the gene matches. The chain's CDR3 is CASSLKGQGGNQPQHF. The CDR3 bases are TGTGCCAGCTCACTCAAAGGACAGGGTGGCAATCAGCCCCAGCATTTT.

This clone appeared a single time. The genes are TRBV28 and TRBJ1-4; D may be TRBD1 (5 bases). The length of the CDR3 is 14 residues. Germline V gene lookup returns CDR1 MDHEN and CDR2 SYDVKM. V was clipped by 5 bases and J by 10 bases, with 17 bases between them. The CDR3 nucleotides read TGTGCCAGCAGTCCCGGGACTCTCACGGGAAAACTGTTTTTT. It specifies CASSPGTLTGKLFF. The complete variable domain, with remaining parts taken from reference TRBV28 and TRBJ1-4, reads DVKVTQSSRYLVKRTGEKVFLECVQDMDHENMFWYRQDPGLGLRLIYFSYDVKMKEKGDIPEGYSVSREKKERFSLILESASTNQTSMYLCASSPGTLTGKLFFGSGTQLSVL.

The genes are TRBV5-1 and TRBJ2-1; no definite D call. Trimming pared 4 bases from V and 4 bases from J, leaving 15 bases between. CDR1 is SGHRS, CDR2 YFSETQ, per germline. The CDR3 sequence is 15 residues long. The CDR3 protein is CASSRTAGEYNEQFF. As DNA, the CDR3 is TGCGCCAGCAGCCGTACCGCTGGGGAATACAATGAGCAGTTCTTC.

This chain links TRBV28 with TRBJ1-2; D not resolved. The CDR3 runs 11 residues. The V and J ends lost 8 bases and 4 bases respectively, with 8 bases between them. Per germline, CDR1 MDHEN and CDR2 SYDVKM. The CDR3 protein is CASEEGYGYTF. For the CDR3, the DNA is TGTGCCAGCGAGGAAGGCTATGGCTACACCTTC.

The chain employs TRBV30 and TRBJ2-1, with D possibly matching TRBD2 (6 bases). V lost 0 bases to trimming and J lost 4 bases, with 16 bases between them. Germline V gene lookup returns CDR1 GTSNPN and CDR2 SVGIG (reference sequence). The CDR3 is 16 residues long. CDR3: CAWSVGVSGLYNEQFF. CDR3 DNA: TGTGCCTGGAGTGTAGGGGTTAGCGGCCTTTACAATGAGCAGTTCTTC.

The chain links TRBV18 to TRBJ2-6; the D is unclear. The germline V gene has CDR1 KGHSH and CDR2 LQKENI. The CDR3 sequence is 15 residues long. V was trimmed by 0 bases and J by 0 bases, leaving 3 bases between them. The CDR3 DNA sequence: TGTGCCAGCTCACCACCTTCCTCTGGGGCCAACGTCCTGACTTTC. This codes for CASSPPSSGANVLTF.

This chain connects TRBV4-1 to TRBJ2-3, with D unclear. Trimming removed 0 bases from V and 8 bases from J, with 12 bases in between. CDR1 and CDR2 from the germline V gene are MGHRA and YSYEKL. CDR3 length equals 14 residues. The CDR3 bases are TGCGCCAGCAGCCAAGAAAACGGCGTGGGTACGCAGTATTTT. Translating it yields CASSQENGVGTQYF.

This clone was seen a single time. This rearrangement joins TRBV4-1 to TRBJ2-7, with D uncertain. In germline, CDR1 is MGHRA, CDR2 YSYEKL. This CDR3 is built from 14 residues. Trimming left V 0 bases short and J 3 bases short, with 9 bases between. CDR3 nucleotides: TGCGCCAGCAGCCAAGATCTCATATTCTACGAGCAGTACTTC. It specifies CASSQDLIFYEQYF.

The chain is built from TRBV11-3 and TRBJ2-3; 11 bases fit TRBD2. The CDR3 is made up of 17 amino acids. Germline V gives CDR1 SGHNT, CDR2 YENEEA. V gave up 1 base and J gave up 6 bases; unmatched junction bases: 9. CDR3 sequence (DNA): TGTGCCAGCAGCTTAGGGATAGCGGGAGGGCCAGGGGATACGCAGTATTTT. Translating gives CASSLGIAGGPGDTQYF.

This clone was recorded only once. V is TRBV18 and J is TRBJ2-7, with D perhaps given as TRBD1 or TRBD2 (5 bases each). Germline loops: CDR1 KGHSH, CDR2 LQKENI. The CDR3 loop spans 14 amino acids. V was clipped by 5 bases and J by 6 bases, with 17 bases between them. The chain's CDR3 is CASSNGAGIGEQYF. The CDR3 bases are TGTGCCAGCTCAAACGGGGCTGGGATTGGCGAGCAGTACTTC.

This CDR3 reads CASSLGRGSYEQYF. CDR3 coding DNA: TGCGCCAGCAGCCTCGGACGAGGAAGCTACGAGCAGTACTTC. V gene TRBV4-1 combines with J gene TRBJ2-7, with D uncertain. Trimming stripped 4 bases from V and 3 bases from J, with 13 bases between. Germline V gives CDR1 MGHRA, CDR2 YSYEKL. The CDR3 is 14 amino acids.

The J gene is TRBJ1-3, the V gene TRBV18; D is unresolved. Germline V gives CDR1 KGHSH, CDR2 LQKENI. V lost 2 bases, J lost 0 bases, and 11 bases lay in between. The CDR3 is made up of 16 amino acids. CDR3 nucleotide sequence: TGTGCCAGCTCACCAACAGCCCAAAGCTCTGGAAACACCATATATTTT. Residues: CASSPTAQSSGNTIYF.

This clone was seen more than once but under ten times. DNA for the CDR3: TGTGCCTGGACTACTTCACGACGTTACAACTCCAGTGAAAAACTGTTTTTT. Its translation is CAWTTSRRYNSSEKLFF. The chain recombines TRBV30 with TRBJ1-4; D unclear. Germline CDR1 reads GTSNPN; CDR2 reads SVGIG (reference sequence). The ends were cut back, 4 bases at V and 7 bases at J, with 25 bases in the middle. The CDR3 extends over 17 amino acids.

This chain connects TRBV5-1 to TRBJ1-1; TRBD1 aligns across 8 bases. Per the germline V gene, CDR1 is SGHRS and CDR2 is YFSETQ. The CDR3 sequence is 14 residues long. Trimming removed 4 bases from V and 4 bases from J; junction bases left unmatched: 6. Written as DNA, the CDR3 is TGCGCCAGCAGCGGGAATACAGGGGGCACTGAAGCTTTCTTT. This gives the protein CASSGNTGGTEAFF.